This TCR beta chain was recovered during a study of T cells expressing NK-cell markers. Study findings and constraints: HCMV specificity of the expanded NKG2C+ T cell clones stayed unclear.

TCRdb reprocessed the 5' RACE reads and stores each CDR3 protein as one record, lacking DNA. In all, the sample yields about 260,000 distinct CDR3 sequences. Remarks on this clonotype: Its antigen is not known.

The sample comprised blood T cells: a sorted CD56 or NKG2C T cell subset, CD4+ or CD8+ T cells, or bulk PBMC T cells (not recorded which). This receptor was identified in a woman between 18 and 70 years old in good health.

CDR3 in amino acids: CAISEGGYEQYF. The chain uses TRBV10-3 and TRBJ2-7; as DNA is missing, the TRBD1 call by TCRdb cannot be tested. This CDR3 region has 12 residues. Germline-derived CDR1 and CDR2 are ENHRY and SYGVKD.